This T cell receptor beta chain was sequenced for a study of blood T cell repertoires in COVID-19. Looking at the study overall: The origin of the acute and convalescent COVID-19 samples was the United States, Italy and Spain. PBMCs, B-cell-depleted T cells, or T cells provided the cDNA or gDNA that made up the material.

Here immunoSEQ multiplex PCR was the method, and the copy in TCRdb shows in-frame clones only, minus some. The profile shows roughly 500,000 clones, 80% to 90% of them singletons. Germline CDR1 PRHDT, CDR2 FYEKMQ (reference sequence). This CDR3 is built from 14 residues. The trim removed 5 bases at V and 2 bases at J, leaving 2 bases unmatched. This receptor was identified in a woman aged 60-70 years who had recovered from COVID-19. V gene TRBV13 combines with J gene TRBJ1-1, with 10 bases identical to TRBD1. Input material: PBMCs or T cells enriched from blood (not recorded which). The CDR3 protein is CASSRDRGNTEAFF. The CDR3 coding sequence is TGTGCCAGCAGCAGGGACAGGGGAAACACTGAAGCTTTCTTT. Using reference TRBV13 and TRBJ1-1 for the parts outside the CDR3, the full variable domain is AAGVIQSPRHLIKEKRETATLKCYPIPRHDTVYWYQQGPGQDPQFLISFYEKMQSDKGSIPDRFSAQQFSDYHSELNMSSLELGDSALYFCASSRDRGNTEAFFGQGTRLTVV.